A single sample is the source of the 4 T cell receptor beta chains below, sequenced in a study of identical twins. TCRdb processed the 5' RACE reads anew with MiXCR; each CDR3 protein has one entry. The sample carries approximately 700,000 distinct CDR3 sequences, approximately 18% recorded once. These records were also assigned to another study, of T cells expressing NK-cell markers.

Sequencing was done on a sample of PBMCs. These receptors all come from a woman under 30 in good health.

This clonotype was found a few times. This chain connects TRBV7-2 to TRBJ2-1; 7 bases are shared with TRBD2. The V gene's germline CDR1 is SGHTA and CDR2 FQGNSA. With 4 bases clipped from V and 5 bases from J, the junction kept 11 bases outside the gene matches. The CDR3 runs 16 residues. The CDR3 here is CASSSSGPRVHNEQFF. DNA for the CDR3: TGTGCCAGCAGCTCTAGCGGACCAAGGGTACACAATGAGCAGTTCTTC.

V is TRBV20-1 and J is TRBJ2-1; D gene uncertain. The V and J ends lost 3 bases and 9 bases respectively, with 6 bases between them. The germline V gene has CDR1 DFQATT and CDR2 SNEGSKA (reference sequence). This CDR3 comprises 10 residues. The CDR3 reads CSASWSEQFF. The CDR3 nucleotides read TGCAGTGCTAGCTGGTCTGAGCAGTTCTTC.

The J gene is TRBJ2-5, the V gene TRBV5-1; 7 nucleotides align to TRBD2. Germline trimming cut 2 bases from V and 5 bases from J; bases unmatched to any gene: 12. This CDR3 contains 16 residues. The germline gives CDR1 SGHRS, CDR2 YFSETQ. The CDR3 bases are TGCGCCAGCAGCTTTTACTGGGACCTCGGGAGGGAGACCCAGTACTTC. It codes for CASSFYWDLGRETQYF.

This clonotype occurred many times. The V call is TRBV6-5, the J call TRBJ2-1; the D is unclear. Germline V lookup: CDR1 MNHEY, CDR2 SVGAGI. The CDR3 is 15 amino acids. The V gene lost 3 bases and the J gene lost 5 bases, with 14 bases spanning the gap. The CDR3 region has the DNA TGTGCCAGCAGTTATTCGGGTAGTAGGGACAATGAGCAGTTCTTC. It encodes CASSYSGSRDNEQFF.